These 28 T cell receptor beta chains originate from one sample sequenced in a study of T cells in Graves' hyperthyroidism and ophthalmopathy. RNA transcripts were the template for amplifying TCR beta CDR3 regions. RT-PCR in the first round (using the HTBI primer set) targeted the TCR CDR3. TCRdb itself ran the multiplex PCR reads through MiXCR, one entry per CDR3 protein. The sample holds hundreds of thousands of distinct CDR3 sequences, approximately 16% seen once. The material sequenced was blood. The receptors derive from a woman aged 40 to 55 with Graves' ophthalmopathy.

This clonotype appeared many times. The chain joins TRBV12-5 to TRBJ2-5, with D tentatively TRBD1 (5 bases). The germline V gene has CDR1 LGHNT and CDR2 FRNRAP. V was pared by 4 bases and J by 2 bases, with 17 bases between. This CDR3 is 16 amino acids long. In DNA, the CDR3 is TGTGCTAGTGGTTCTCCCCCTAGACAGCAACAAGAGACCCAGTACTTC. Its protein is CASGSPPRQQQETQYF.

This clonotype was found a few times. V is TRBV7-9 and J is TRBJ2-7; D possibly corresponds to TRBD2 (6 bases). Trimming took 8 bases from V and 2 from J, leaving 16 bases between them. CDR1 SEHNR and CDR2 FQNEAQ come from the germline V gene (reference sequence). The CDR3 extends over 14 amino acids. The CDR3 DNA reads TGTGCCAGCGCCTCGGTGGCTAGCGCCTACGAGCAGTACTTC. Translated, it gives CASASVASAYEQYF.

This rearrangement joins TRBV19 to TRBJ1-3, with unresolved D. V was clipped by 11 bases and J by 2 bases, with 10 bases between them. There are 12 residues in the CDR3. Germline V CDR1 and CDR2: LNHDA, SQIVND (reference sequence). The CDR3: CASEATGNTIYF. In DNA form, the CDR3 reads TGTGCCTCTGAAGCAACTGGAAACACCATATATTTT. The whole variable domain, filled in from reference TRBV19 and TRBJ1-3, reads DGGITQSPKYLFRKEGQNVTLSCEQNLNHDAMYWYRQDPGQGLRLIYYSQIVNDFQKGDIAEGYSVSREKKESFPLTVTSAQKNPTAFYLCASEATGNTIYFGEGSWLTVV.

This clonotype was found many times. DNA for the CDR3: TGTGCCATCAGTGAGTCGACAGGGGTGGGGACTGAAGCTTTCTTT. It encodes CAISESTGVGTEAFF. The gene calls are TRBV10-3 and TRBJ1-1; 8 bases are a match to TRBD1. Trimming took 0 bases from V and 5 from J; bases not matched to a gene: 5. Germline CDR1 and CDR2: ENHRY and SYGVKD. The CDR3 has 15 residues.

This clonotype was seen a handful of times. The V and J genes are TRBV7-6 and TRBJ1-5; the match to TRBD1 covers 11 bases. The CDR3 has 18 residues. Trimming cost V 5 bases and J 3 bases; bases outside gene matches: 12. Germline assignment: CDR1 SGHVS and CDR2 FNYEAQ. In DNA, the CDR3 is TGTGCCAGCAGCCTAAGGGCCGGGACAGGGGGATTCAATCAGCCCCAGCATTTT. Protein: CASSLRAGTGGFNQPQHF.

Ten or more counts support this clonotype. CDR3 in amino acids: CASSSGLASNEQFF. The CDR3 nucleotides read TGTGCCAGCAGCTCGGGACTAGCGAGCAATGAGCAGTTCTTC. V gene TRBV7-9 combines with J gene TRBJ2-1; 10 nucleotides line up with TRBD2. Trimming cost V 4 bases and J 6 bases; bases outside gene matches: 3. CDR3 length: 14 amino acids. In germline, CDR1 is SEHNR, CDR2 FQNEAQ (reference sequence).

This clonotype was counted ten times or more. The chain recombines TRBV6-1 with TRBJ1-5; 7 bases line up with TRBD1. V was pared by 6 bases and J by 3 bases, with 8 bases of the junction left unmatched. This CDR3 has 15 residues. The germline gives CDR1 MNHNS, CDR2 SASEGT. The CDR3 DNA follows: TGTGCCAGCAGAAGGGACAGAACCAACAATCAGCCCCAGCATTTT. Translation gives CASRRDRTNNQPQHF.

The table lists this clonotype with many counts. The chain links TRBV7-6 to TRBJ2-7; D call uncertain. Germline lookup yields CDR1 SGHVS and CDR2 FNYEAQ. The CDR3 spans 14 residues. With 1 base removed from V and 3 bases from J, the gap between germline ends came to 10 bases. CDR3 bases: TGTGCCAGCAGCTTAGTCAGTGCTAGCTACGAGCAGTACTTC. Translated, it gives CASSLVSASYEQYF. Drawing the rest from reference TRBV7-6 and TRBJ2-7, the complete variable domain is GAGVSQSPRYKVTKRGQDVALRCDPISGHVSLYWYRQALGQGPEFLTYFNYEAQQDKSGLPNDRFSAERPEGSISTLTIQRTEQRDSAMYRCASSLVSASYEQYFGPGTRLTVT.

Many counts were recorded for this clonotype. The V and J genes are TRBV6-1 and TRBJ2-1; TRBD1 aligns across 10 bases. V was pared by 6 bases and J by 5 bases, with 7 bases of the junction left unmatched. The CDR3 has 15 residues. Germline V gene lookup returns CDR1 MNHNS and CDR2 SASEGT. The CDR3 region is CASSQDRGINNEQFF. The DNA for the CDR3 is TGTGCCAGCAGCCAGGACAGGGGGATTAACAATGAGCAGTTCTTC.

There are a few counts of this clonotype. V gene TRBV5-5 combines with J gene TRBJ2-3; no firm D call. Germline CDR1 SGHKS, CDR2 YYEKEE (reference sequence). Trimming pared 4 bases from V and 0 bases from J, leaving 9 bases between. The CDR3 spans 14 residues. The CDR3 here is CASSRLTSTDTQYF. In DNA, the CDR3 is TGTGCCAGCAGCCGACTGACCAGCACAGATACGCAGTATTTT.

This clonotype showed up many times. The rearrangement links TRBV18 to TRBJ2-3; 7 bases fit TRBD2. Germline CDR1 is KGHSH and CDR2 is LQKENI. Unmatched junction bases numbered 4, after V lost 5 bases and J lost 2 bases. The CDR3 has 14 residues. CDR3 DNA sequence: TGTGCCAGCTCAAATCTAGCGGTCACAGATACGCAGTATTTT. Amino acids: CASSNLAVTDTQYF.

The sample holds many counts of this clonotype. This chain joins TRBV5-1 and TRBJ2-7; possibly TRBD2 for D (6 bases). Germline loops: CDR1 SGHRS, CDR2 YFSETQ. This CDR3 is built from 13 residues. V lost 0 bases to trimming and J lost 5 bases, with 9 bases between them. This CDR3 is CASSLDRGNEQYF. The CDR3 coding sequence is TGCGCCAGCAGCTTGGACCGGGGGAACGAGCAGTACTTC. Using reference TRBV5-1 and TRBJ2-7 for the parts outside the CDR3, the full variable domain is KAGVTQTPRYLIKTRGQQVTLSCSPISGHRSVSWYQQTPGQGLQFLFEYFSETQRNKGNFPGRFSGRQFSNSRSEMNVSTLELGDSALYLCASSLDRGNEQYFGPGTRLTVT.

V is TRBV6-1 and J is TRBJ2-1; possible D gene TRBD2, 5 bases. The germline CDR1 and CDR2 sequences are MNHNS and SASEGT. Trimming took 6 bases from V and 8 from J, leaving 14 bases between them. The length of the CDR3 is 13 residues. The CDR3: CASRAQLSDEQFF. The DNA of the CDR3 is TGTGCCAGCAGGGCCCAGCTTAGCGATGAGCAGTTCTTC.

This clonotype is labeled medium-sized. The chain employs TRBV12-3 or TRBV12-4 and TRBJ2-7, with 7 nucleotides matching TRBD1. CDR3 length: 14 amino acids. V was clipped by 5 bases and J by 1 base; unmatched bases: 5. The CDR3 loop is CASSPGQASYEQYF. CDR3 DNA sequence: TGTGCCAGCAGTCCCGGACAGGCTTCCTACGAGCAGTACTTC.

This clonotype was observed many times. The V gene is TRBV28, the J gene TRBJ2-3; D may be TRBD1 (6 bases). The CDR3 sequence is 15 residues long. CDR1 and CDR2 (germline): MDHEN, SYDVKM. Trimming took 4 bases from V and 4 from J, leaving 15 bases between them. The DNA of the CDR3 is TGTGCCAGCAGTTCCCACAGGGCTGGCGCAGATACGCAGTATTTT. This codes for CASSSHRAGADTQYF.

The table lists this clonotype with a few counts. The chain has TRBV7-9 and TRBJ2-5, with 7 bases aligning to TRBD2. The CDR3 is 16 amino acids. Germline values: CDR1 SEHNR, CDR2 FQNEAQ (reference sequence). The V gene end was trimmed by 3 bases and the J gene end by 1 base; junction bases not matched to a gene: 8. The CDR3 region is CASSFQAGLGQETQYF. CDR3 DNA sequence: TGTGCCAGCAGCTTTCAAGCGGGGCTTGGCCAAGAGACCCAGTACTTC.

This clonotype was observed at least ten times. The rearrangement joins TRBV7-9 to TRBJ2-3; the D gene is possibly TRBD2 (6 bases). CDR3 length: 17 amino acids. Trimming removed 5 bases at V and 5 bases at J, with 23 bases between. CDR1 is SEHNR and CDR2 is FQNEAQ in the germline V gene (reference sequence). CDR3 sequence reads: CASSGGSSNVDLDTQYF. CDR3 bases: TGTGCCAGCAGCGGGGGGTCAAGCAACGTCGATTTAGATACGCAGTATTTT.

CDR3 nucleotide sequence: TGCAGTGCCCGACTAGCGGGGAGTCCCGGGGAGCTGTTTTTT. Encoded protein: CSARLAGSPGELFF. This chain uses TRBV20-1 with TRBJ2-2; 11 nucleotides align to TRBD2. The germline V gene has CDR1 DFQATT and CDR2 SNEGSKA (reference sequence). The CDR3 loop spans 14 amino acids. Trimming removed 6 bases from V and 6 bases from J; junction bases left unmatched: 6.

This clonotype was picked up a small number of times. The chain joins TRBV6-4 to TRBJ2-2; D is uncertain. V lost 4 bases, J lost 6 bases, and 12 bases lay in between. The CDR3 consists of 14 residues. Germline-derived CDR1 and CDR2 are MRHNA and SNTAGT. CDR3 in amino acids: CASSVGADAGELFF. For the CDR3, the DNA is TGTGCCAGCAGTGTTGGTGCGGACGCCGGGGAGCTGTTTTTT.

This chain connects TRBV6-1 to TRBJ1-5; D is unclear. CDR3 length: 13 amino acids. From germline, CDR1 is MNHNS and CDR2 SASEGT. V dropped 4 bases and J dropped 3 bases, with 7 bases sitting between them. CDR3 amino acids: CASSAWVNQPQHF. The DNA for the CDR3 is TGTGCCAGCAGTGCTTGGGTCAATCAGCCCCAGCATTTT.

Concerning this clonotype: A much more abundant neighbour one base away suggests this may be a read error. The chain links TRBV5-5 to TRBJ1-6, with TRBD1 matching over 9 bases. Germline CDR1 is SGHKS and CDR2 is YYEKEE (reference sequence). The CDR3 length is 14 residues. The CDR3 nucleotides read TGTGACAGCAGGGGACAGGGTGGGAATTCACCCCTCCACTTT. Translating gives CDSRGQGGNSPLHF.

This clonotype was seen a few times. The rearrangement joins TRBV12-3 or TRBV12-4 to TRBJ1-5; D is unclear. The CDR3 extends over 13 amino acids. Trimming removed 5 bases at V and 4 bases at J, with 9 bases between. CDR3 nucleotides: TGTGCCAGCAGTGAGGCAGAGAATCAGCCCCAGCATTTT. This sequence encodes CASSEAENQPQHF.

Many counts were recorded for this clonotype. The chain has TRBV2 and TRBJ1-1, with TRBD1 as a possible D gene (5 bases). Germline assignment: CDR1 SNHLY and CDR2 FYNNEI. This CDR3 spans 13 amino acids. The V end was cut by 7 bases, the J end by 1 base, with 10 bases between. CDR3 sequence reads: CASMGVENTEAFF. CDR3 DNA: TGTGCCAGCATGGGGGTGGAGAACACTGAAGCTTTCTTT.

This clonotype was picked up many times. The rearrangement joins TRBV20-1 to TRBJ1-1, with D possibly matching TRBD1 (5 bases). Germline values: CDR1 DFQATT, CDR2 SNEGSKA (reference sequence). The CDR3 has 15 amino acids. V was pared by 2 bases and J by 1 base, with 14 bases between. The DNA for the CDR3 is TGCAGTGCTAGACCCCGACAGACTAGGAACACTGAAGCTTTCTTT. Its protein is CSARPRQTRNTEAFF.

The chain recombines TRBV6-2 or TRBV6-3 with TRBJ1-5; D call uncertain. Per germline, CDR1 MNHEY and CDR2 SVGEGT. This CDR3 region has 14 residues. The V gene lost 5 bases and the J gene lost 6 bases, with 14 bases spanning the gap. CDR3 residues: CASSTHSRSQPQHF. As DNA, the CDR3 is TGTGCCAGCAGTACCCACTCACGGTCTCAGCCCCAGCATTTT.

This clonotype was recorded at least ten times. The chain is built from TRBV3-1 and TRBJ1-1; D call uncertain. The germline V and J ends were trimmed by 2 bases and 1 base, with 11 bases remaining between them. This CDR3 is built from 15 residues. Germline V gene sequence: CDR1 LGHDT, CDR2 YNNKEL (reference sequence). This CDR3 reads CASSQSEVPNTEAFF. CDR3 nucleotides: TGTGCCAGCAGCCAATCCGAAGTCCCGAACACTGAAGCTTTCTTT.

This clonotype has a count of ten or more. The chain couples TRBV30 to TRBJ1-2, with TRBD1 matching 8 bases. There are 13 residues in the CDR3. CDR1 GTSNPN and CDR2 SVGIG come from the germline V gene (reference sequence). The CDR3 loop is CALDGTGFYGYTF. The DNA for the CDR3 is TGTGCATTGGACGGGACAGGCTTCTATGGCTACACCTTC.

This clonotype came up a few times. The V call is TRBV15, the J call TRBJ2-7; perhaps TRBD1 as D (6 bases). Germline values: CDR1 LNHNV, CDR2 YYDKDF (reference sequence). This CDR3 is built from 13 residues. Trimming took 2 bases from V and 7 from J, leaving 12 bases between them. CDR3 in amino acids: CATSRPTGREQYF. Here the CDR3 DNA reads TGTGCCACCAGCAGACCTACAGGGCGTGAGCAGTACTTC.